This TCR beta chain was obtained from a study of shared clonotypes between healthy human individuals. Germline CDR1 and CDR2: LNHDA and SQIVND (reference sequence). V trimming: 11 bases; J trimming: 5 bases; junction bases outside the gene matches: 8. This CDR3 spans 12 amino acids. Each PCR replicate from the sorted subsets contained approximately 0.2 ug DNA, which is around 30,000 T cell genomes. Produced via immunoSEQ multiplex PCR; TCRdb's table is partial and in-frame only. Here the sample spans a few million clones, 85% to 95% being singletons. Naive CD8 cells lacked CD45RO, underwent positive selection for CCR7 and left out terminally differentiated effector memory CD45RA+ cells.

The chain uses TRBV19 and TRBJ1-1, with 7 positions matching TRBD1. This clonotype was obtained from a man younger than 35 in good health. Some clones in this sample may be carry-over from other donors' samples. The sequenced sample was naive CD8+ T cells from PBMCs. CDR3: CASRRGRTEAFF. The CDR3 DNA sequence: TGTGCCTCAAGGAGGGGGCGGACTGAAGCTTTCTTT.